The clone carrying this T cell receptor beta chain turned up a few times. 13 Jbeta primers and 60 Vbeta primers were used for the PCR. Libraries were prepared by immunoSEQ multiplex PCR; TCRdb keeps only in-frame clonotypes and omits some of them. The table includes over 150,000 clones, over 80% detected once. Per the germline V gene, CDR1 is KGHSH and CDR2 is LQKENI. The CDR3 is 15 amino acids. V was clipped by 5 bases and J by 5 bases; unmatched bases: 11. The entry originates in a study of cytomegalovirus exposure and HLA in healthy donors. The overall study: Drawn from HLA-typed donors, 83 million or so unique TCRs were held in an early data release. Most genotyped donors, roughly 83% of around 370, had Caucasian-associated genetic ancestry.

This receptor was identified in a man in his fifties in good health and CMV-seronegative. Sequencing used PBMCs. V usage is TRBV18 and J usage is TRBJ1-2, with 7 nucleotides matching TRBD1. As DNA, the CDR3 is TGTGCCAGCTCAGCCACCCCGACAGGGCCGTATGGCTACACCTTC. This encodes CASSATPTGPYGYTF.